The next 21 T cell receptor beta chains were all read from a single sample in a study of tumor-infiltrating lymphocytes in primary liver carcinoma. From around 0.5 ug total RNA, TCR beta cDNA was generated with a primer in the constant region. A slightly modified ARM-PCR protocol with three nested multiplex PCR rounds produced these TCR beta libraries. Use of TRBV1-TRBV30 forward primers with a C-beta reverse primer characterized the first two PCR rounds, which lasted about 9 cycles each. MiXCR, run by TCRdb on the multiplex PCR reads, gives a single entry per CDR3 protein. In the table there are more than 95,000 distinct CDR3 sequences, approximately 80% of which are singletons. RNA and DNA were co-extracted from about 19-30 mg of unsorted bulk tissue. The sequenced sample was liver tumor tissue from sampling region 3. Regarding subset: tumor region T3, left-lateral pole. Every receptor here comes from a man in his forties with primary liver carcinoma and hepatitis B virus infection.

Turning to this clonotype: The missing conserved phenylalanine or tryptophan at the end of this CDR3 makes a read error likely. The J gene is TRBJ1-6, the V gene TRBV11-1; D might be TRBD1 (5 bases). Germline assignment: CDR1 SGHAT and CDR2 FQDESV (reference sequence). The CDR3 is 13 amino acids. The CDR3 reads CAGSRTLVSPLHY. DNA for the CDR3: TGTGCGGGCAGCCGGACACTGGTTTCACCCCTCCACTAT.

The V call is TRBV28, the J call TRBJ1-5; tentatively, D is TRBD1 (6 bases). With 2 bases removed from V and 16 bases from J, the gap between germline ends came to 27 bases. This CDR3 spans 16 amino acids. The germline V gene encodes CDR1 MDHEN and CDR2 SYDVKM. In nucleotides, the CDR3 is TGTGCCAGCAGTTTACTTAAACAGGGTCGCAATCAGCCTCATCATTTT. Translation gives CASSLLKQGRNQPHHF. The entire variable domain, with the rest obtained from reference TRBV28 and TRBJ1-5, is as follows: DVKVTQSSRYLVKRTGEKVFLECVQDMDHENMFWYRQDPGLGLRLIYFSYDVKMKEKGDIPEGYSVSREKKERFSLILESASTNQTSMYLCASSLLKQGRNQPHHFGDGTRLSIL.

The V gene is TRBV6-2 or TRBV6-3, the J gene TRBJ2-7; no clear D gene. Germline assignment: CDR1 MNHEY and CDR2 SVGEGT. Trimming removed 8 bases from V and 4 bases from J, with 15 bases in between. The CDR3 sequence is 13 residues long. CDR3 nucleotides: TGTGCCAGCGCTTACGAGGTACCATACGAGCAGTACTTC. Residues: CASAYEVPYEQYF.

The chain links TRBV6-1 to TRBJ2-3, with TRBD1 as a possible D gene (6 bases). Germline CDR1 reads MNHNS; CDR2 reads SASEGT. The V gene lost 3 bases and the J gene lost 15 bases, with 16 bases spanning the gap. This CDR3 has 12 residues. In nucleotides, the CDR3 is TGTGCCAGCAGTGATTGGACAGATACACAATATTTT. It translates to CASSDWTDTQYF.

As regards this clonotype: The junction departs from germline at one end; a sequencing error may be responsible. This chain joins TRBV11-1 and TRBJ2-4; TRBD2 agrees at 10 bases. Germline V gives CDR1 SGHAT, CDR2 FQDESV (reference sequence). This CDR3 comprises 17 residues. CDR3 sequence (DNA): TGTGCTAGCAGCCTTCCCGGAACTAGCGGGACCAAAAACATTCAGCACTTC. Its translation is CASSLPGTSGTKNIQHF.

This clonotype was seen once. The junction differs from germline at one of its ends, possibly a read error. This rearrangement joins TRBV10-2 to TRBJ2-4, with no clear D. Per germline, CDR1 WSHSY and CDR2 SAAADI. The CDR3 runs 14 residues. CDR3 nucleotide sequence: TGCGCCAGCAGTGAGTCCAAGGGTCATCTCATTCACTACTTC. Amino acids: CASSESKGHLIHYF.

Concerning this clonotype: One junction end does not reproduce the germline sequence, and a read error may be involved. V and J are TRBV28 and TRBJ2-5, with 8 nucleotides matching TRBD1. This CDR3 contains 14 residues. The V gene's germline CDR1 is MDHEN and CDR2 SYDVKM. CDR3 sequence: CASMPDRVVETQYF. As DNA, the CDR3 is TGTGCTAGCATGCCGGACAGGGTGGTAGAGACCCAGTACTTC.

V usage is TRBV6-1 and J usage is TRBJ2-2, with 7 bases that match TRBD2. This CDR3 region has 16 residues. J lost 7 bases, V lost 4 bases, and 12 bases had no gene match. Germline V gene sequence: CDR1 MNHNS, CDR2 SASEGT. As DNA, the CDR3 is TGTGCCAGCAGTGTGACTATTGGGAGGGCCGGCGGGGAGCTGTTTTTT. This sequence encodes CASSVTIGRAGGELFF.

Note on this clonotype: This may be a read error, as it is one base from a much larger clone. The chain recombines TRBV21-1 with TRBJ2-7; the listed D gene, TRBD2, was not tested against the DNA. TRBV21-1 is a documented pseudogene. This CDR3 is built from 16 residues. CDR3 sequence reads: CASNKALAGGWYEQYF. CDR3 bases: TGTGCCAGCAACAAAGCGCTAGCGGGAGGATGGTACGAGCAGTACTTC.

The V gene is TRBV5-4, the J gene TRBJ1-1, with a weak D call TRBD1 (6 bases). Germline loops: CDR1 SGHNT, CDR2 YYREEE (reference sequence). The CDR3 consists of 14 residues. The V end was cut by 5 bases, the J end by 7 bases, with 18 bases between. The CDR3 here is CASRYGQGTIEAFF. In DNA form, the CDR3 reads TGTGCCAGCAGATACGGGCAGGGGACCATTGAAGCTTTCTTT.

Comment on this clonotype: The junction differs from germline at one of its ends, possibly a read error. The rearrangement links TRBV4-2 to TRBJ2-5, with 10 bases that match TRBD2. CDR1 and CDR2 (germline): LGHNA, YNFKEQ. This CDR3 region has 18 residues. The CDR3 bases are TGTGCCAGCAGCCAAGTATGTCTGGAACTAGCGGGACAAGAGAACCAGTACTTC. Amino acids: CASSQVCLELAGQENQYF.

Concerning this clonotype: One junction end does not reproduce the germline sequence, and a read error may be involved. The chain links TRBV6-1 to TRBJ2-7; TRBD1 matches 9 bases. The CDR3 consists of 15 residues. Germline V gene sequence: CDR1 MNHNS, CDR2 SASEGT. In nucleotides, the CDR3 is TGTGCCAACAGTACAGGGACAGGGAGTGAGAACGAGCAGTACTTC. Its translation is CANSTGTGSENEQYF.

The CDR3 DNA reads TGTGCCAGCAGTGACAACCCGGCGGGAGGGGTGGATACGCAGTATTTT. Amino acid sequence: CASSDNPAGGVDTQYF. The chain carries TRBV11-3 and TRBJ2-3; 9 bases line up with TRBD2. The CDR3 has 16 amino acids. The germline CDR1 and CDR2 sequences are SGHNT and YENEEA. Trimming at V came to 6 bases and at J to 6 bases, leaving 13 bases not matched to a gene.

This clonotype turned up a few times. This sequence may be a read error, since a much larger clone differs from it by one base. Because the CDR3 is missing its conserved closing phenylalanine or tryptophan, this is likely a read error. The rearrangement joins TRBV5-1 to TRBJ2-3; D not certain. The CDR3 contains 13 residues. V shed 4 bases and J shed 3 bases, with 9 bases lying between them. Germline CDR1 SGHRS, CDR2 YFSETQ. In nucleotides, the CDR3 is TGCGCCAGCAGCCCGACGAGAACAGATACGCAGTATTCT. As protein: CASSPTRTDTQYS.

Note on this clonotype: Sequence at one end of the junction differs from germline and may be a read error. CDR3 amino acids: CANNLWGLVRTTGELFF. The CDR3 DNA follows: TGTGCAAACAACTTATGGGGACTAGTGCGGACAACCGGGGAGTTGTTTTTT. The chain has TRBV5-6 and TRBJ2-2, with TRBD2 matching 8 bases. The germline V gene encodes CDR1 SGHDT and CDR2 YYEEEE. The CDR3 totals 17 residues.

A word on this clonotype: A junction boundary mismatches the germline segment, possibly from a read error. Here the CDR3 reads CASSSGGSSVGARTDKQYF. CDR3 bases: TGTGCCAGCAGCTCTGGGGGGAGCTCTGTTGGAGCCCGCACGGATAAGCAGTATTTT. V usage is TRBV11-1 and J usage is TRBJ2-3; a possible D gene is TRBD2 (6 bases). CDR1 is SGHAT and CDR2 is FQDESV in the germline V gene (reference sequence). The CDR3 runs to 19 residues.

The CDR3 sequence: CANSLGQYNEQFF. CDR3 sequence (DNA): TGTGCCAATAGCTTGGGGCAGTACAATGAGCAGTTCTTC. V and J are TRBV5-4 and TRBJ2-1; possible D gene TRBD1, 5 bases. The V and J ends lost 9 bases and 4 bases respectively, with 14 bases between them. This CDR3 has 13 residues. Germline loops: CDR1 SGHNT, CDR2 YYREEE (reference sequence).

As regards this clonotype: A read error may account for a junction end that differs from germline. The chain recombines TRBV29-1 with TRBJ2-2; the match to TRBD2 covers 8 bases. This CDR3 spans 15 amino acids. The germline gives CDR1 SQVTM, CDR2 ANQGSEA. The DNA of the CDR3 is TGCAGCGCTGCGACTAGCGCGGCGAACACCGGGGAGCTGTTTTTC. Protein: CSAATSAANTGELFF.

As for this clonotype: The junction does not match germline at one end; this may be a read error. The rearrangement links TRBV11-2 to TRBJ2-7; D unclear. The CDR3 contains 15 residues. Germline V gene sequence: CDR1 SGHAT, CDR2 FQNNGV. For the CDR3, the DNA is TGTGCCAACAGCCGTTCTGCGACAAGGAACCACAGGCAGTACTTC. Amino acid sequence: CANSRSATRNHRQYF.

V gene TRBV30 combines with J gene TRBJ2-3, with 10 positions matching TRBD2. This CDR3 comprises 16 residues. Germline V gives CDR1 GTSNPN, CDR2 SVGIG (reference sequence). Trimming took 8 bases from V and 2 from J; bases not matched to a gene: 13. DNA of the CDR3: TGTGCCCGGAAATTCATGCTAGCGGGAGACACAGATACGCAGTATTTT. This translates into CARKFMLAGDTDTQYF.

Remarks on this clonotype: Given the absence of the conserved phenylalanine or tryptophan at the CDR3 end, a read error is likely. This chain uses TRBV12-3 or TRBV12-4 with TRBJ2-3; D may be TRBD2 (5 bases). CDR3 length equals 15 residues. The CDR3 region has the DNA TGCGCCAGCAGTTCTGCGAGCGGACGCACAGATACGCAGTATTCT. It specifies CASSSASGRTDTQYS.